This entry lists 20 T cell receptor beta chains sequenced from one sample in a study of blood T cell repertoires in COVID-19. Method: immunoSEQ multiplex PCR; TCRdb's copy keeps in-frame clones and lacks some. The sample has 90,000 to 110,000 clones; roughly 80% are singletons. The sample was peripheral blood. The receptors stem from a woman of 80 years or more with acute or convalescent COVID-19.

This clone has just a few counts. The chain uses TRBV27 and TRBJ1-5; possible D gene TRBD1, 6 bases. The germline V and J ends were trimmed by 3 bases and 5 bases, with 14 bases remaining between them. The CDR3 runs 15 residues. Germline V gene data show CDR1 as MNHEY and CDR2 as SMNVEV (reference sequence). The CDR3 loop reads CASSFLAGGHQPQHF. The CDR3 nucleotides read TGTGCCAGCAGTTTTCTGGCGGGGGGGCATCAGCCCCAGCATTTT.

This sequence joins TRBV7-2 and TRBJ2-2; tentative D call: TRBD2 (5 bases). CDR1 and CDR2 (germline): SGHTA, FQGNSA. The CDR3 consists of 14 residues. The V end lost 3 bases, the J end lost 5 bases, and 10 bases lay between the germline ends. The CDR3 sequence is CASSFYSVTGELFF. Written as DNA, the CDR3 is TGTGCCAGCAGCTTTTATAGCGTTACCGGGGAGCTGTTTTTT.

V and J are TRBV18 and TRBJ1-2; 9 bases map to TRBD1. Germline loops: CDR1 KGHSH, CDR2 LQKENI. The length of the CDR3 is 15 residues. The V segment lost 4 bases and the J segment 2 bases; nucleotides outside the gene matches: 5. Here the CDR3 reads CASSRATGGNYGYTF. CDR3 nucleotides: TGTGCCAGCTCACGAGCGACAGGGGGGAACTATGGCTACACCTTC.

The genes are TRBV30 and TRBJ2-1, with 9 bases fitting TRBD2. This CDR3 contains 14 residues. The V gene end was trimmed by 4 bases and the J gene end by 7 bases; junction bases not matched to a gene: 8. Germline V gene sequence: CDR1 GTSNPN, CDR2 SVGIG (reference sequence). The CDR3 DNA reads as TGTGCCTGGAATAGGCTAGCGGGAAAGAATGAGCAGTTCTTC. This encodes CAWNRLAGKNEQFF.

The CDR3 coding sequence is TGTGCCAGCAGCCGGACTAGCGGGAAGGAAATGGAGCAGTTCTTC. Translation gives CASSRTSGKEMEQFF. The chain is built from TRBV27 and TRBJ2-1; TRBD2 matches at 12 bases. The germline V gene encodes CDR1 MNHEY and CDR2 SMNVEV (reference sequence). The length of the CDR3 is 15 residues. Trimming took 6 bases from V and 10 from J; bases not matched to a gene: 10.

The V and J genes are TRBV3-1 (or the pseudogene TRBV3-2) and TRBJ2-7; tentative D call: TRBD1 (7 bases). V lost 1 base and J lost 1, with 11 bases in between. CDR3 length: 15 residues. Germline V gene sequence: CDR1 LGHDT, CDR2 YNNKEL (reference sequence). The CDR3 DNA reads TGTGCCAGCAGCCAAGGGCCAGGGGGGTCCTACGAGCAGTACGTC. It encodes CASSQGPGGSYEQYV.

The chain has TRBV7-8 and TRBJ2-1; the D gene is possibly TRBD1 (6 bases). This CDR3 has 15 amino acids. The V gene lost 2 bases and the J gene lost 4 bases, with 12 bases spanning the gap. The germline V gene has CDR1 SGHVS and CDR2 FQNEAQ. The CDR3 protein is CASSLQGLSYNEQFF. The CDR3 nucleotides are TGTGCCAGCAGCTTACAGGGGTTGTCATACAATGAGCAGTTCTTC.

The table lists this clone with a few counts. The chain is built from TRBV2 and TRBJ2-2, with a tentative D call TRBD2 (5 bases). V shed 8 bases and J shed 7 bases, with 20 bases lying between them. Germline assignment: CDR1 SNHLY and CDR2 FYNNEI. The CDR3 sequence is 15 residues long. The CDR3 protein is CASGVGLGRGGELFF. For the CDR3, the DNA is TGTGCCAGCGGGGTCGGACTGGGCCGCGGCGGGGAGCTGTTTTTT.

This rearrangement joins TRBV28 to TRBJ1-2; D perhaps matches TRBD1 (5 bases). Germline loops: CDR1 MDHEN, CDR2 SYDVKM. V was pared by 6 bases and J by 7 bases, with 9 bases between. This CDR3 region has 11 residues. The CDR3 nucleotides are TGTGCCAGCAGGGGGGGGACTGGCTACACCTTC. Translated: CASRGGTGYTF.

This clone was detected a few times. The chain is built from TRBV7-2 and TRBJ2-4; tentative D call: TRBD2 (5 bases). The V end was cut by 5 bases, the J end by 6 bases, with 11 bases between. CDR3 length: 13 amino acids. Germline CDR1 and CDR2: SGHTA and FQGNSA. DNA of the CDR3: TGTGCCAGCAGCCCGGGGATGGGAAACATTCAGTACTTC. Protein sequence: CASSPGMGNIQYF.

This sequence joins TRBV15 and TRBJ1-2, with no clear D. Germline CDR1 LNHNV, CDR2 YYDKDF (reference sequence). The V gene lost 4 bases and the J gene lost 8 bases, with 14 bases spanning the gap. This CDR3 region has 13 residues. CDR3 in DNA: TGTGCCACCAGCACGGGGTTTCGGGAGGGCTACACCTTC. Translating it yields CATSTGFREGYTF.

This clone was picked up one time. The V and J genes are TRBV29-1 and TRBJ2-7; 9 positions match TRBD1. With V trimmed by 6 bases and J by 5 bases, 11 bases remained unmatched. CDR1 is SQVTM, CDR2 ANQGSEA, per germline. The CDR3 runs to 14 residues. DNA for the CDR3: TGCAGCGTCCGGACCGGGACAGGGAAGCACGAGCAGTACTTC. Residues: CSVRTGTGKHEQYF.

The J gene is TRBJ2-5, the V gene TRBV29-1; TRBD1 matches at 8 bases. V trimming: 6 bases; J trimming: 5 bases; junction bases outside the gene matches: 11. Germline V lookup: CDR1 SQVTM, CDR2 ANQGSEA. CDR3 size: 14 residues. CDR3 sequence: CSVERDRHVETQYF. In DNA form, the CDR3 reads TGCAGCGTCGAGAGGGACAGGCACGTGGAGACCCAGTACTTC. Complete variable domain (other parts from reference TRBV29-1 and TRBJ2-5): SAVISQKPSRDICQRGTSLTIQCQVDSQVTMMFWYRQQPGQSLTLIATANQGSEATYESGFVIDKFPISRPNLTFSTLTVSNMSPEDSSIYLCSVERDRHVETQYFGPGTRLLVL.

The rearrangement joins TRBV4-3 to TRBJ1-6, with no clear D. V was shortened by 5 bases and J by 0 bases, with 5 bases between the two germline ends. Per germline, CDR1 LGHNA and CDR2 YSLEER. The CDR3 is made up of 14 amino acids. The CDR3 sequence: CASSSSSYNSPLHF. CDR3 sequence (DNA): TGCGCCAGCAGCAGTAGCTCCTATAATTCACCCCTCCACTTT.

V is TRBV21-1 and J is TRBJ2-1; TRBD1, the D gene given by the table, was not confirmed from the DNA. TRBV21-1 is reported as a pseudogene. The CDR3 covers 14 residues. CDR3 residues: CASSGRDRDYEQFF. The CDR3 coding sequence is TGTGCCAGCAGCGGCCGGGACAGGGATTACGAGCAGTTCTTC.

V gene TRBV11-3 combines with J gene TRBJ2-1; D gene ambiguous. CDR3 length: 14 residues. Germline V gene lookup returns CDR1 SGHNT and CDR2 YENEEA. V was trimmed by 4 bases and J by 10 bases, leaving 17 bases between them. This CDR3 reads CASSSLDTRGEQFF. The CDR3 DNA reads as TGTGCCAGCAGCTCCCTAGATACCCGTGGGGAGCAGTTCTTC.

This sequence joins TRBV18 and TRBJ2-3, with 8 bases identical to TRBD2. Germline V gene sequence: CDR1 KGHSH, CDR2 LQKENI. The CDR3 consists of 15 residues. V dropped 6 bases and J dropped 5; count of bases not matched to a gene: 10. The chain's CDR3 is CASSDGREGRDTQYF. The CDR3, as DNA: TGTGCCAGCTCTGACGGACGGGAGGGACGAGATACGCAGTATTTT.

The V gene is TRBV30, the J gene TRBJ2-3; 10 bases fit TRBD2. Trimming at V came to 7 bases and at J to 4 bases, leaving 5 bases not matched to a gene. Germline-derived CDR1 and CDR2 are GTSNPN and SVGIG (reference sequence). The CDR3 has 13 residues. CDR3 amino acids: CALKREGADTQYF. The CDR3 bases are TGTGCCTTGAAGCGGGAGGGGGCAGATACGCAGTATTTT.

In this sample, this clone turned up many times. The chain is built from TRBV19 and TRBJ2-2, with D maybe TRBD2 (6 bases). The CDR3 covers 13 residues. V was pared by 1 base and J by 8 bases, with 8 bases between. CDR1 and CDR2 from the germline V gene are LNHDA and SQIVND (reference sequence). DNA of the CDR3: TGTGCCAGTAGTATAGCGGGAGCTGGGGAGCTGTTTTTT. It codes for CASSIAGAGELFF.

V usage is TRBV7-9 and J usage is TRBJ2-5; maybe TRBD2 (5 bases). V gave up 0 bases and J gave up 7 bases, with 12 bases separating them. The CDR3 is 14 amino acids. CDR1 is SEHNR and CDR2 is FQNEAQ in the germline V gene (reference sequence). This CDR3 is CASSLALRSGTQYF. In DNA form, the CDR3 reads TGTGCCAGCAGCTTAGCGCTCCGCAGCGGGACCCAGTACTTC.